This record concerns one TCR beta chain sequence. These data come from a study of OX40 agonist ivuxolimab in advanced cancers. TCRdb's copy holds only in-frame clones and misses some; the assay was immunoSEQ multiplex PCR. This table has 95,000 to 100,000 clones, about 92% appearing once. The CDR3 contains 14 residues. Trimming removed 0 bases at V and 4 bases at J, with 11 bases between. From germline, CDR1 is GTSNPN and CDR2 SVGIG (reference sequence). The receptor was derived from an adult with an advanced solid tumor such as melanoma, head and neck, liver or kidney cancer. This sequence joins TRBV30 and TRBJ2-3; possible D gene TRBD2, 5 bases. Sequencing was performed on CD4+ or CD8+ T cells sorted from blood, taken in a trial of the OX40 agonist ivuxolimab. The CDR3 bases are TGTGCCTGGAGTGTGTTCCGGGGAGCAGATACGCAGTATTTT. Translating gives CAWSVFRGADTQYF.